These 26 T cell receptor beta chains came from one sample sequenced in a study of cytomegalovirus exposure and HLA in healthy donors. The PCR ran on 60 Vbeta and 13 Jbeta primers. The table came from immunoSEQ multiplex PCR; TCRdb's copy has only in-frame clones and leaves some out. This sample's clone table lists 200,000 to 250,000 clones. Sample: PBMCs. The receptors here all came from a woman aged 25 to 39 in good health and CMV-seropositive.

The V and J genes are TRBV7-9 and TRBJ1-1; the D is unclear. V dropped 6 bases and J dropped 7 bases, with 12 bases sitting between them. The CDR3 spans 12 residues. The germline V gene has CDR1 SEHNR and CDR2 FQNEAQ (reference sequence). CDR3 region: CASRPEAGEAFF. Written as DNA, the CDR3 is TGTGCCAGCAGACCAGAGGCGGGTGAAGCTTTCTTT. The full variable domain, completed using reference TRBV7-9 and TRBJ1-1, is DTGVSQNPRHKITKRGQNVTFRCDPISEHNRLYWYRQTLGQGPEFLTYFQNEAQLEKSRLLSDRFSAERPKGSFSTLEIQRTEQGDSAMYLCASRPEAGEAFFGQGTRLTVV.

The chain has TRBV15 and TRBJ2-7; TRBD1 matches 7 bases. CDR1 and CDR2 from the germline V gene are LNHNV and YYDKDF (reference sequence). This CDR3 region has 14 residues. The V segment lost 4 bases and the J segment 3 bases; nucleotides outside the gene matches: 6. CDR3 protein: CATSKQTGVYEQYF. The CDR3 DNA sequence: TGTGCCACCAGCAAACAAACAGGGGTCTACGAGCAGTACTTC.

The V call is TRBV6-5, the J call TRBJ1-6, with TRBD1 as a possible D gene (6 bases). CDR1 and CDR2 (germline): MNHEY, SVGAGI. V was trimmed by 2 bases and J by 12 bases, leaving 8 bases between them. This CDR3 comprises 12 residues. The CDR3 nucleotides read TGTGCCAGCAGTTACCTCAGGGGACCCCTCCACTTT. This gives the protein CASSYLRGPLHF.

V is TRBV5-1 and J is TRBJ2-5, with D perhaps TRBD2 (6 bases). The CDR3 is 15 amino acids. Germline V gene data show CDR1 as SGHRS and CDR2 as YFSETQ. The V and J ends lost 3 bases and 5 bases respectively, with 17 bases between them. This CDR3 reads CASSSQEGWRETQYF. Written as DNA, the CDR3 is TGCGCCAGCAGCTCACAGGAGGGTTGGCGGGAGACCCAGTACTTC.

In DNA, the CDR3 is TGTGCCATCAGTGAATTGGGCGGGGGGGAGCAGTACTTC. This gives the protein CAISELGGGEQYF. V usage is TRBV10-3 and J usage is TRBJ2-7, with 8 bases identical to TRBD2. CDR1 and CDR2 (germline): ENHRY, SYGVKD. The CDR3 totals 13 residues. Germline trimming cut 3 bases from V and 7 bases from J; bases unmatched to any gene: 5.

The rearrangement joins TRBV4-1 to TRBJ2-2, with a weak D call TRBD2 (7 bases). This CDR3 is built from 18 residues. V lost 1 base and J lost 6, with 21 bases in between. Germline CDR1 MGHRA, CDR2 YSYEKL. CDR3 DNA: TGCGCCAGCAGCCAAGCCCCGGTCGGGGGGCGAGGGGCCGGGGAGCTGTTTTTT. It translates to CASSQAPVGGRGAGELFF.

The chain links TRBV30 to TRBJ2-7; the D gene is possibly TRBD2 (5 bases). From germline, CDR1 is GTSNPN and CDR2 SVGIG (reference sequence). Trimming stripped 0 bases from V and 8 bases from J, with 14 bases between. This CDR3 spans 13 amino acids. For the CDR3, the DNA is TGTGCCTGGAGTGTCCAGCGGTTTGGGAAGCAGTACTTC. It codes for CAWSVQRFGKQYF.

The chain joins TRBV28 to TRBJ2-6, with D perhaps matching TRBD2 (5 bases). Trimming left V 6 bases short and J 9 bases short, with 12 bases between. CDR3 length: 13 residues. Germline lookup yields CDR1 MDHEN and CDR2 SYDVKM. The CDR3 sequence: CASSRAADNVLTF. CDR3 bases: TGTGCCAGCAGCCGAGCAGCGGACAACGTCCTGACTTTC. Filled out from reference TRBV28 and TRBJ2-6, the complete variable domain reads DVKVTQSSRYLVKRTGEKVFLECVQDMDHENMFWYRQDPGLGLRLIYFSYDVKMKEKGDIPEGYSVSREKKERFSLILESASTNQTSMYLCASSRAADNVLTFGAGSRLTVL.

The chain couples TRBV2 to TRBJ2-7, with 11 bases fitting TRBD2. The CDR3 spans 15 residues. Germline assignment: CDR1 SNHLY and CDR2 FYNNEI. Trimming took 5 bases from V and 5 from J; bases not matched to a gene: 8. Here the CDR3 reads CASSTQTSGMDEQYF. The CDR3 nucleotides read TGTGCCAGCAGTACCCAGACTAGCGGGATGGACGAGCAGTACTTC.

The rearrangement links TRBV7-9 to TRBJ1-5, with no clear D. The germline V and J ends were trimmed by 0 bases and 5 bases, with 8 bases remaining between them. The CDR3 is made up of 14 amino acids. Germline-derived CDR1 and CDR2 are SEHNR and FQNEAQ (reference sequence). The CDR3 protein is CASSLAVGDQPQHF. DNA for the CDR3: TGTGCCAGCAGCTTAGCGGTGGGCGATCAGCCCCAGCATTTT.

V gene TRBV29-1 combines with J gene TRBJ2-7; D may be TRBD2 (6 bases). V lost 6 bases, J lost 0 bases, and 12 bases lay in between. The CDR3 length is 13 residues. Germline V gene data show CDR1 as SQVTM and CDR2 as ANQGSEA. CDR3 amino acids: CSVGTGSSYEQYF. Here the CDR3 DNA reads TGCAGCGTAGGGACCGGGAGCTCCTACGAGCAGTACTTC.

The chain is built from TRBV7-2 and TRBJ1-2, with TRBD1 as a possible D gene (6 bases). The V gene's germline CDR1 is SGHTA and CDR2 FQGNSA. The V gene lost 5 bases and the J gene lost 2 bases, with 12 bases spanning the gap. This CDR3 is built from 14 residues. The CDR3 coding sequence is TGTGCCAGCAGCCCACAACAGGGAAACTATGGCTACACCTTC. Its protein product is CASSPQQGNYGYTF.

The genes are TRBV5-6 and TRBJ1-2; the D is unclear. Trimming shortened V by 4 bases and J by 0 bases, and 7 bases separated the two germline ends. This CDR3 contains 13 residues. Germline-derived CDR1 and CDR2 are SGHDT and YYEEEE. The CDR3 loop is CASSLTANYGYTF. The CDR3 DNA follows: TGTGCCAGCAGCCTAACTGCTAACTATGGCTACACCTTC.

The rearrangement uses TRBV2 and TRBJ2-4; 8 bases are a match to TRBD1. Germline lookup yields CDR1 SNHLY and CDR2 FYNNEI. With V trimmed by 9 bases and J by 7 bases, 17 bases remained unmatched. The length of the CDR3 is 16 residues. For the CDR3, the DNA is TGTGCCAGTAAGGGGCCAAGGACAGGGCCTCTCAACATTCAGTACTTC. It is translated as CASKGPRTGPLNIQYF. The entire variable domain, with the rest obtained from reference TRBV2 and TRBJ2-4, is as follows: EPEVTQTPSHQVTQMGQEVILRCVPISNHLYFYWYRQILGQKVEFLVSFYNNEISEKSEIFDDQFSVERPDGSNFTLKIRSTKLEDSAMYFCASKGPRTGPLNIQYFGAGTRLSVL.

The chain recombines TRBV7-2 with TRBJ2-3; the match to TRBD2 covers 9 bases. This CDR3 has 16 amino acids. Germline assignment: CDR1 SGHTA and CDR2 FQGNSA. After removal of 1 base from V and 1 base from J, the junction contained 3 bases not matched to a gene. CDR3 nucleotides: TGTGCCAGCAGCTTAGTTGGCGGGGGGGGCACAGATACGCAGTATTTT. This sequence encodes CASSLVGGGGTDTQYF.

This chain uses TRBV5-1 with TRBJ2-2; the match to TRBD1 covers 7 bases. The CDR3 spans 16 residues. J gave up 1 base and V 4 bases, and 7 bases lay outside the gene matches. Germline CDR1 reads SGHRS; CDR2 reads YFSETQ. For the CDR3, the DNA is TGCGCCAGCAGCCCGACAGGGACATGGAACACCGGGGAGCTGTTTTTT. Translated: CASSPTGTWNTGELFF.

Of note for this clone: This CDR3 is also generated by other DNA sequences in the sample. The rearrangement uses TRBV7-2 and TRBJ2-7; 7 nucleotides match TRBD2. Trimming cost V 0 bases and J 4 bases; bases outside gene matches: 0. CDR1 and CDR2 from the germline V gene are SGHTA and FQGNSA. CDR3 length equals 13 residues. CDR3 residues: CASSLAGGYEQYF. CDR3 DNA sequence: TGTGCCAGCAGCTTAGCGGGGGGGTACGAGCAGTACTTC. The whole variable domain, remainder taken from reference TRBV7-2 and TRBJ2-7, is GAGVSQSPSNKVTEKGKDVELRCDPISGHTALYWYRQSLGQGLEFLIYFQGNSAPDKSGLPSDRFSAERTGGSVSTLTIQRTQQEDSAVYLCASSLAGGYEQYFGPGTRLTVT.

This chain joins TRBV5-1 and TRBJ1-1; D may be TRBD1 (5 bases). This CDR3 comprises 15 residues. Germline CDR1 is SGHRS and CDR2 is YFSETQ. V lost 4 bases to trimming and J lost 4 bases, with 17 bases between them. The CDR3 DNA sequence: TGCGCCAGCAGCATGCGGGACCCTAAGAGCACTGAAGCTTTCTTT. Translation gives CASSMRDPKSTEAFF.

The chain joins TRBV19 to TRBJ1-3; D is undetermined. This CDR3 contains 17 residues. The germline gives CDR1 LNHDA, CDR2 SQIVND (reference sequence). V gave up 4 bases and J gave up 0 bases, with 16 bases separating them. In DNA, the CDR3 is TGTGCCAGTAGTAATTTTGTTGGCGGCGGCTCTGGAAACACCATATATTTT. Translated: CASSNFVGGGSGNTIYF. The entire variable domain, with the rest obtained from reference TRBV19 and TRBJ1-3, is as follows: DGGITQSPKYLFRKEGQNVTLSCEQNLNHDAMYWYRQDPGQGLRLIYYSQIVNDFQKGDIAEGYSVSREKKESFPLTVTSAQKNPTAFYLCASSNFVGGGSGNTIYFGEGSWLTVV.

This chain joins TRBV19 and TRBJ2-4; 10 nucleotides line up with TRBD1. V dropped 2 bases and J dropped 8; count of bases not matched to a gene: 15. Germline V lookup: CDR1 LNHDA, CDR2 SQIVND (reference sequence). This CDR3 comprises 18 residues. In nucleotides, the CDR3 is TGTGCCAGTAGTATAAAGAAGAGGTCCGGGACAGGGGCAGACATTCAGTACTTC. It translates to CASSIKKRSGTGADIQYF.

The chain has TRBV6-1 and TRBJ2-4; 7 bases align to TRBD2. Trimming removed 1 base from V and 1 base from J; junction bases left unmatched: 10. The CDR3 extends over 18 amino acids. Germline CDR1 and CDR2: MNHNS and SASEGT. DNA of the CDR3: TGTGCCAGCAGTGAAGGGGGGGGAGCCCTCGGGGCCAAAAACATTCAGTACTTC. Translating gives CASSEGGGALGAKNIQYF.

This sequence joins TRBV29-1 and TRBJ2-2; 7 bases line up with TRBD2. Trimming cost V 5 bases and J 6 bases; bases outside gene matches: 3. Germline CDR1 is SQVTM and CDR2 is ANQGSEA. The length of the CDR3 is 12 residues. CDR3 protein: CSVLTSSGELFF. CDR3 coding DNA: TGCAGCGTTCTGACTAGCTCCGGGGAGCTGTTTTTT.

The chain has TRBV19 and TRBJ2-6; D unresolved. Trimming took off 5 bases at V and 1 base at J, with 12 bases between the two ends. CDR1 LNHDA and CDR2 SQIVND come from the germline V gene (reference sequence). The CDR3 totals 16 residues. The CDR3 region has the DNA TGTGCCAGTAGTCCAATCAGTCAGTCTGGGGCCAACGTCCTGACTTTC. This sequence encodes CASSPISQSGANVLTF.

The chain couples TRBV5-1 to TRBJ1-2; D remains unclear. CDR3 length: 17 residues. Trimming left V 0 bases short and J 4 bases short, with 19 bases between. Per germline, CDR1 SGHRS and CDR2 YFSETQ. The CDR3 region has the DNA TGCGCCAGCAGCTTGGGCTCGGGCGGGGTTGTCGGCTATGGCTACACCTTC. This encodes CASSLGSGGVVGYGYTF.

The CDR3 loop reads CASSSDTYYGYTF. In nucleotides, the CDR3 is TGCGCCAGCAGCTCGGACACCTACTATGGCTACACCTTC. The V call is TRBV10-1, the J call TRBJ1-2; weak D call: TRBD1 (5 bases). Germline V CDR1 and CDR2: WNHNN, SYGVQD (reference sequence). The V end lost 6 bases, the J end lost 3 bases, and 11 bases lay between the germline ends. The CDR3 totals 13 residues.

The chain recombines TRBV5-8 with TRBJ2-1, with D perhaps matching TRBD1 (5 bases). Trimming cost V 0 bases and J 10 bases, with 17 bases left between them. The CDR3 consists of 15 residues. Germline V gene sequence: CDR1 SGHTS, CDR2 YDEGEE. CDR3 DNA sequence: TGTGCCAGCAGCTTGGGGGGCTCGGTACCGCGCGAGCAGTTCTTC. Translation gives CASSLGGSVPREQFF.